Listed here are 19 T cell receptor beta chains from one sample, sequenced in a study of cytomegalovirus exposure and HLA in healthy donors. This table comes from immunoSEQ multiplex PCR, and its TCRdb copy is limited to in-frame clones, with some not included. The sample consists of 60,000 to 75,000 clones, 90% to 97% of them appearing once. Sequencing was carried out using PBMCs. The receptors were sampled from a man aged 18 to 29 in good health and CMV-seronegative.

V usage is TRBV27 and J usage is TRBJ2-5; 7 nucleotides align to TRBD1. This CDR3 region has 14 residues. Germline trimming cut 5 bases from V and 5 bases from J; bases unmatched to any gene: 8. Germline V CDR1 and CDR2: MNHEY, SMNVEV (reference sequence). CDR3 amino acids: CASSPETGSETQYF. The CDR3 bases are TGTGCCAGCAGTCCAGAGACAGGGTCGGAGACCCAGTACTTC.

This rearrangement joins TRBV11-2 to TRBJ1-2, with D tentatively TRBD1 (5 bases). Germline V CDR1 and CDR2: SGHAT, FQNNGV. V lost 4 bases and J lost 4, with 16 bases in between. This CDR3 is built from 15 residues. CDR3 loop: CASSSYRPVSYGYTF. CDR3 DNA sequence: TGTGCCAGCAGCTCGTACAGGCCCGTATCCTATGGCTACACCTTC.

The rearrangement links TRBV28 to TRBJ2-7, with D possibly being TRBD1 (7 bases). Germline V gives CDR1 MDHEN, CDR2 SYDVKM. This CDR3 comprises 15 residues. The V and J ends lost 6 bases and 4 bases respectively, with 19 bases between them. CDR3 region: CASRNRGVGTYEQYF. The CDR3 region has the DNA TGTGCCAGCAGGAACAGGGGAGTAGGGACTTACGAGCAGTACTTC.

This chain connects TRBV27 to TRBJ1-5; TRBD1 matches 9 bases. In germline, CDR1 is MNHEY, CDR2 SMNVEV (reference sequence). CDR3 size: 15 residues. Unmatched junction bases numbered 4, after V lost 6 bases and J lost 1 base. The CDR3 is CASRGTGNSNQPQHF. Here the CDR3 DNA reads TGTGCCAGCAGGGGGACAGGGAACAGCAATCAGCCCCAGCATTTT.

This clone was seen just once. The chain uses TRBV11-3 and TRBJ2-6, with a tentative D call TRBD1 (5 bases). Trimming pared 2 bases from V and 1 base from J, leaving 6 bases between. The CDR3 totals 15 residues. CDR1 is SGHNT and CDR2 is YENEEA in the germline V gene. The CDR3 DNA is TGTGCCAGCAGCTTATCAGGGTCTGGGGCCAACGTCCTGACTTTC. Translating gives CASSLSGSGANVLTF. The variable domain in full, with the rest retrieved from reference TRBV11-3 and TRBJ2-6, is EAGVVQSPRYKIIEKKQPVAFWCNPISGHNTLYWYLQNLGQGPELLIRYENEEAVDDSQLPKDRFSAERLKGVDSTLKIQPAELGDSAVYLCASSLSGSGANVLTFGAGSRLTVL.

The rearrangement joins TRBV5-4 to TRBJ2-2, with a weak D call TRBD1 (5 bases). In germline, CDR1 is SGHNT, CDR2 YYREEE (reference sequence). V lost 1 base, J lost 1 base, and 11 bases lay in between. This CDR3 is built from 16 residues. The CDR3 region has the DNA TGTGCCAGCAGCTTGTCCTCAGGGAAGAACACCGGGGAGCTGTTTTTT. It codes for CASSLSSGKNTGELFF.

The DNA of the CDR3 is TGTGCCAGCAGTCTAAATACAGATACGCAGTATTTT. It specifies CASSLNTDTQYF. The V call is TRBV27, the J call TRBJ2-3; D remains unclear. Trimming pared 5 bases from V and 3 bases from J, leaving 6 bases between. The CDR3 totals 12 residues. Looked up from germline, CDR1 is MNHEY and CDR2 is SMNVEV (reference sequence).

The chain employs TRBV19 and TRBJ2-3; D may be TRBD1 (5 bases). There are 14 residues in the CDR3. Germline V gives CDR1 LNHDA, CDR2 SQIVND (reference sequence). Trimming removed 8 bases from V and 0 bases from J, with 12 bases in between. The CDR3 sequence is CASSWAGSTDTQYF. CDR3 DNA sequence: TGTGCCAGTTCCTGGGCAGGGAGCACAGATACGCAGTATTTT.

J is TRBJ2-3 and V is TRBV5-1; TRBD2 matches 13 bases. Trimming removed 4 bases from V and 0 bases from J; junction bases left unmatched: 2. Germline CDR1 and CDR2: SGHRS and YFSETQ. This CDR3 region has 16 residues. The CDR3 protein is CASSPGLAGSTDTQYF. The CDR3 coding sequence is TGCGCCAGCAGCCCGGGACTAGCGGGAAGCACAGATACGCAGTATTTT.

This clone was observed a few times. The chain joins TRBV21-1 to TRBJ1-4; TRBD1 was called by the table and not checked on the DNA. TRBV21-1 is labeled a pseudogene. The CDR3 totals 15 residues. The CDR3 bases are TGTGCCAGCAGCGGACAGTTTGCTACTAATGAAAAACTGTTTTTT. Translated, it gives CASSGQFATNEKLFF.

J is TRBJ1-2 and V is TRBV9, with TRBD1 matching over 11 bases. Germline V gene data show CDR1 as SGDLS and CDR2 as YYNGEE. The V and J ends lost 3 bases and 8 bases, in that order; junction bases with no gene match: 6. The CDR3 totals 14 residues. Here the CDR3 reads CASSDGQGAGGYTF. The CDR3 nucleotides read TGTGCCAGCAGCGATGGACAGGGGGCGGGCGGCTACACCTTC.

CDR3 in DNA: TGTGCCAGCAGCCAAAGACTAGCGGGGGACCACAATGAGCAGTTCTTC. Its translation: CASSQRLAGDHNEQFF. The chain recombines TRBV4-2 with TRBJ2-1; 12 positions agree with TRBD2. Germline V CDR1 and CDR2: LGHNA, YNFKEQ. There are 16 residues in the CDR3. V dropped 2 bases and J dropped 5; count of bases not matched to a gene: 4.

This rearrangement joins TRBV19 to TRBJ1-2; 7 nucleotides match TRBD1. Unmatched junction bases numbered 3, after V lost 1 base and J lost 7 bases. The CDR3 is 13 amino acids. Germline V lookup: CDR1 LNHDA, CDR2 SQIVND (reference sequence). The CDR3: CASSIGTGPGYTF. The CDR3, as DNA: TGTGCCAGTAGTATAGGGACAGGTCCTGGCTACACCTTC.

CDR3 in DNA: TGTGCCAGCAGCTTAGAACAGATCTATGGCTACACCTTC. Residues: CASSLEQIYGYTF. The V gene is TRBV7-2, the J gene TRBJ1-2; D is unresolved. The V and J ends lost 1 base and 4 bases respectively, with 7 bases between them. The germline V gene has CDR1 SGHTA and CDR2 FQGNSA. This CDR3 spans 13 amino acids.

V gene TRBV9 combines with J gene TRBJ2-3; 10 bases map to TRBD2. Germline loops: CDR1 SGDLS, CDR2 YYNGEE. The trim removed 2 bases at V and 4 bases at J, leaving 4 bases unmatched. This CDR3 has 15 residues. In DNA, the CDR3 is TGTGCCAGCAGCGTTAGCGGGAGGTTGGCAGATACGCAGTATTTT. Amino acids: CASSVSGRLADTQYF.

The V call is TRBV27, the J call TRBJ2-1; 7 bases align to TRBD1. With 3 bases clipped from V and 0 bases from J, the junction kept 8 bases outside the gene matches. The CDR3 is 17 amino acids. Germline CDR1 reads MNHEY; CDR2 reads SMNVEV (reference sequence). CDR3 in amino acids: CASSFPKTGSSYNEQFF. CDR3 in DNA: TGTGCCAGCAGTTTCCCGAAGACAGGGAGCTCCTACAATGAGCAGTTCTTC.

This chain uses TRBV30 with TRBJ1-4, with unresolved D. The V gene lost 1 base and the J gene lost 7 bases, with 22 bases spanning the gap. CDR3 length equals 17 residues. The germline V gene has CDR1 GTSNPN and CDR2 SVGIG (reference sequence). The CDR3 sequence is CAWSGVYSRVLGEKLFF. DNA of the CDR3: TGTGCCTGGAGTGGGGTCTACTCACGGGTCCTAGGTGAAAAACTGTTTTTT.

J is TRBJ2-7 and V is TRBV10-3, with unresolved D. This CDR3 is built from 15 residues. CDR1 is ENHRY, CDR2 SYGVKD, per germline. Trimming left V 4 bases short and J 5 bases short, with 18 bases between. CDR3 nucleotide sequence: TGTGCCATCAGTGCCCGCGGAACGACGGCTGACGAGCAGTACTTC. Its protein product is CAISARGTTADEQYF.

This chain's CDR3 is CASSTTDEQFF. In nucleotides, the CDR3 is TGTGCCAGTAGCACAACCGATGAGCAGTTCTTC. The V and J genes are TRBV19 and TRBJ2-1; D gene unclear. From germline, CDR1 is LNHDA and CDR2 SQIVND (reference sequence). The CDR3 spans 11 residues. Trimming took off 6 bases at V and 8 bases at J, with 8 bases between the two ends.